The T cell receptor beta chain described here comes from a study of blood T cell repertoires in COVID-19. Study as a whole: Specimens from acute and convalescent COVID-19 originated in the United States, Italy and Spain.

V was pared by 5 bases and J by 3 bases, with 19 bases of the junction left unmatched. The germline V gene has CDR1 SGHVS and CDR2 FQNEAQ. This CDR3 comprises 19 residues. As originally analysed: Estimation of nucleated cell counts relied on the amplification of reference gene primers. Sequencing used immunoSEQ multiplex PCR; TCRdb keeps in-frame clones, though not all of them. Clone size and V and J calls were adopted from that table, with D and trimming inferred from the DNA. The table includes under 250,000 clones, around 88% detected once. This TCR came from a man aged 35 to 55 with active or convalescent COVID-19. The chain employs TRBV7-8 and TRBJ2-7; 10 bases agree with TRBD2. Sequencing was carried out using peripheral blood. CDR3 amino acids: CASSTPSGGGDVRFYEQYF. DNA of the CDR3: TGTGCCAGCAGCACCCCTAGCGGGGGAGGAGACGTTCGGTTCTACGAGCAGTACTTC. The complete variable domain, with remaining parts taken from reference TRBV7-8 and TRBJ2-7, reads GAGVSQSPRYKVAKRGQDVALRCDPISGHVSLFWYQQALGQGPEFLTYFQNEAQLDKSGLPSDRFFAERPEGSVSTLKIQRTQQEDSAVYLCASSTPSGGGDVRFYEQYFGPGTRLTVT.